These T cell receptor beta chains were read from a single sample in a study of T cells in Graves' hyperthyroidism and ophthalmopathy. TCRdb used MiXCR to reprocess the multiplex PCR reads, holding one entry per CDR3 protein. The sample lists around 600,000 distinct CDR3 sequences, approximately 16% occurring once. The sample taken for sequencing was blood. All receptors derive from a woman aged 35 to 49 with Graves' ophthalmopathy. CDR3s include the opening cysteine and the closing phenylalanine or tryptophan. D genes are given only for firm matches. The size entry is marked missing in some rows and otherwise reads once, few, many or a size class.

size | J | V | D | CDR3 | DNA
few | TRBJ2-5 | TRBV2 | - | CASSEARQAETQYF | TGTGCCAGCAGTGAAGCGCGGCAGGCGGAGACCCAGTACTTC
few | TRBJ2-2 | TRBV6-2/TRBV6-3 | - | CASSYSRPTGELFF | TGTGCCAGCAGTTACTCGCGGCCCACCGGGGAGCTGTTTTTT
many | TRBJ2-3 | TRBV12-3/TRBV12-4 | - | CASSLAMGVLGTDTQYF | TGTGCCAGCAGTTTAGCGATGGGAGTTTTGGGCACAGATACGCAGTATTTT
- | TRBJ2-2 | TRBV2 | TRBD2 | CASDQTSGRADTGELFF | TGTGCCAGCGACCAGACTAGCGGGAGGGCCGACACCGGGGAGCTGTTTTTT
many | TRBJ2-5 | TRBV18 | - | CASSPMGSETQYF | TGTGCCAGCTCACCAATGGGGTCGGAGACCCAGTACTTC
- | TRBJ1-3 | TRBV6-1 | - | CASSEEGPEYGNTIYF | TGTGCCAGCAGTGAAGAGGGTCCGGAATATGGAAACACCATATATTTT
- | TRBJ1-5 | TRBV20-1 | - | CSASGLGQPQHF | TGCAGTGCCTCAGGTCTGGGGCAGCCCCAGCATTTT
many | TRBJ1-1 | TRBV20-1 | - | CSANEEGNTEAFF | TGCAGTGCCAACGAGGAGGGGAACACTGAAGCTTTCTTT
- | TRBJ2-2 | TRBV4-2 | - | CASSQESGQNTGELFF | TGTGCTAGCAGCCAAGAATCCGGCCAGAACACCGGGGAGCTGTTTTTT
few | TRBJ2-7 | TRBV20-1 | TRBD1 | CSASKGQPYEQYF | TGCAGTGCTAGTAAGGGACAGCCCTACGAGCAGTACTTC
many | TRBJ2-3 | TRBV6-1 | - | CASLGAGDTQYF | TGTGCCTCGTTGGGAGCGGGAGATACGCAGTATTTT
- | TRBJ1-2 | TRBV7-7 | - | CASSTPPGFYGYTF | TGTGCTAGCAGCACACCCCCTGGATTCTATGGCTACACCTTC
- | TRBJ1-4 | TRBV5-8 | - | CASSLRGTAAQEKLFF | TGTGCCAGCAGCTTGCGGGGGACGGCCGCTCAGGAAAAACTGTTTTTT
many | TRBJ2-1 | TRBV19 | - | CASSIGQYNEQFF | TGTGCCAGTAGTATCGGCCAGTACAATGAGCAGTTCTTC
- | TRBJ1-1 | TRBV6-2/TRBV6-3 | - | CASSFMERNTEAFF | TGTGCCAGCAGTTTCATGGAGAGGAACACTGAAGCTTTCTTT
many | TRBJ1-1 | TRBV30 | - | CAWSNSLWGKNTEAFF | TGTGCCTGGAGTAACTCCCTGTGGGGGAAGAACACTGAAGCTTTCTTT
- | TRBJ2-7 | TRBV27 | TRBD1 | CASRFRDRGSEQYF | TGTGCCAGCAGATTCCGGGACAGGGGTTCCGAGCAGTACTTC
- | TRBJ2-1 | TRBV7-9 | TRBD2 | CATTSRGAYNEQFF | TGTGCCACCACTTCGCGGGGGGCCTACAATGAGCAGTTCTTC
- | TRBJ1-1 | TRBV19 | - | CASSMDKSDTEAFF | TGTGCCAGTAGTATGGACAAAAGCGACACTGAAGCTTTCTTT
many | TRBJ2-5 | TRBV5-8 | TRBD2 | CASSRERGSETQYF | TGTGCCAGCAGCCGAGAGCGGGGGTCAGAGACCCAGTACTTC
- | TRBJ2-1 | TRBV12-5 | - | CASGLFPPGPEFF | TGTGCTAGTGGTTTGTTCCCTCCAGGTCCGGAGTTCTTC
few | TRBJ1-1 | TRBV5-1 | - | CASSPRDKMNTEAFF | TGCGCCAGCAGCCCAAGGGACAAGATGAACACTGAAGCTTTCTTT
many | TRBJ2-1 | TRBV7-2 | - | CASSEQGYEQFF | TGTGCCAGCAGCGAGCAGGGTTATGAGCAGTTCTTC
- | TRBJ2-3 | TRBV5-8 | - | CASSLPLGAQYF | TGTGCCAGCAGCCTACCCCTCGGGGCGCAGTATTTT
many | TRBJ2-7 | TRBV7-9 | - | CASSPLGWEQYF | TGTGCCAGCAGCCCACTAGGTTGGGAGCAGTACTTC
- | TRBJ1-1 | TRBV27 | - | CASSFRVQNTEAFF | TGTGCCAGCAGTTTCAGGGTTCAGAACACTGAAGCTTTCTTT
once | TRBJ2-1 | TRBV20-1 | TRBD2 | CSANPDVPGLAGGRGSYNEQFF | TGCAGTGCTAATCCCGATGTCCCGGGACTAGCGGGGGGGCGAGGATCCTACAATGAGCAGTTCTTC
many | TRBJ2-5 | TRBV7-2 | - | CASSRGLQETQYF | TGTGCCAGCAGCCGGGGCCTCCAAGAGACCCAGTACTTC
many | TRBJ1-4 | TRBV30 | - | CAWSVHQGEKLFF | TGTGCCTGGAGTGTACACCAGGGTGAAAAACTGTTTTTT
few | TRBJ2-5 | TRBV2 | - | CASRGGAYQETQYF | TGTGCCAGCAGAGGTGGGGCATACCAAGAGACCCAGTACTTC
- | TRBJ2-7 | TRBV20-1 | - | CSARDQGGMLDEQYF | TGCAGTGCTAGAGATCAGGGGGGGATGTTGGACGAGCAGTACTTC
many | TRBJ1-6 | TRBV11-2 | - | CASGSSYNSPLHF | TGTGCCAGCGGGAGCTCCTATAATTCACCCCTCCACTTT
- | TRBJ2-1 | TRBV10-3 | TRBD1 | CAITTGTGGGEQFF | TGTGCCATCACTACAGGGACAGGGGGCGGTGAGCAGTTCTTC
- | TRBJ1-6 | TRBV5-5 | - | CASSLVAGSNSPLHF | TGTGCCAGCAGCTTGGTGGCGGGGAGTAATTCACCCCTCCACTTT
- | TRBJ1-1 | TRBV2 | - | CASSEKGIGSEAFF | TGTGCCAGCAGCGAGAAGGGAATTGGCTCTGAAGCTTTCTTT
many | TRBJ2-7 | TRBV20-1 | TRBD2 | CSARAPGGRYEQYF | TGCAGTGCTAGAGCCCCCGGGGGGAGATACGAGCAGTACTTC
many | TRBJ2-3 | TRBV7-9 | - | CASSLVSGGFTDTQYF | TGTGCCAGCAGCTTGGTAAGCGGAGGATTCACAGATACGCAGTATTTT